The clone carrying this T cell receptor (beta chain) has ten or more counts. The target antigen is unknown. The data belong to a study of human T cells and chemical hapten exposure. As for the study in general: The patch tests put 0.01% DPC on the skin of the upper back and were read 6 days later.

As for time point: pre-sensitization, week 0. This sample's treatment: therapeutic diphenylcyclopropenone sensitization with weekly scalp DPC. Each patch-test visit's blood sample preceded patch application. Attachment of unique molecular identifiers to individual cDNA molecules was performed in the library. One entry per CDR3 protein, called by TCRdb with MiXCR from the RACE reads. The sample carries some 38,000 distinct CDR3 sequences, 7.5% to 9% recorded once. Between the trimmed V and J ends, which lost 2 bases and 0 bases, there was a span of 11 bases. This CDR3 has 16 residues. Looked up from germline, CDR1 is SGHAT and CDR2 is FQNNGV. Overall study results and limits: DPC sensitization produced no change in TCRs with frequency above 1 in 1000.

This chain uses TRBV11-2 with TRBJ2-1; D unresolved. The sequencing used whole blood, collected in connection with sensitization to the hapten diphenylcyclopropenone (DPC). The clonotype comes from a woman aged 45-60 years with alopecia areata. Some clones in this sample may be carry-over from other donors' samples. Here the CDR3 DNA reads TGTGCCAGCAGCTTACAGATCCTAAGCTCCTACAATGAGCAGTTCTTC. As protein: CASSLQILSSYNEQFF.